This record looks at one T cell receptor beta chain sequence and its context. Here immunoSEQ multiplex PCR was the method, and the copy in TCRdb shows in-frame clones only, minus some. The data hold around 50,000 clones, with roughly 93% observed a single time. V lost 0 bases and J 3 bases, leaving 8 bases between the germline ends. This CDR3 spans 15 amino acids. Germline values: CDR1 LGHDT, CDR2 YNNKEL (reference sequence). The sample was PBMCs. The origin of this receptor is a man aged 35 to 55 with rheumatoid arthritis. The chain recombines TRBV3-1 (or the pseudogene TRBV3-2) with TRBJ2-2; D may be TRBD1 (6 bases). CDR3 in amino acids: CASSQDRGDTGELFF. CDR3 coding DNA: TGTGCCAGCAGCCAAGACAGGGGCGACACCGGGGAGCTGTTTTTT.